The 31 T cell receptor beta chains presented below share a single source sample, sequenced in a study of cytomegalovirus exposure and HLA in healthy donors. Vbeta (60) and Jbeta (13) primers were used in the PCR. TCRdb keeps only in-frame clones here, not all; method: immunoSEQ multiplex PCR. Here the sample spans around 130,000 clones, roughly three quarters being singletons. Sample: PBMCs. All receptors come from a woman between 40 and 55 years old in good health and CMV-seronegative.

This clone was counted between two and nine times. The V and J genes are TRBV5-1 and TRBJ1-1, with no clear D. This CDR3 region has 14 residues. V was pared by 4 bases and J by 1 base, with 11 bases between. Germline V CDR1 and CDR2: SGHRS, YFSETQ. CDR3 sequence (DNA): TGCGCCAGCAGCACCGGGGTCCCGAACACTGAAGCTTTCTTT. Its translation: CASSTGVPNTEAFF.

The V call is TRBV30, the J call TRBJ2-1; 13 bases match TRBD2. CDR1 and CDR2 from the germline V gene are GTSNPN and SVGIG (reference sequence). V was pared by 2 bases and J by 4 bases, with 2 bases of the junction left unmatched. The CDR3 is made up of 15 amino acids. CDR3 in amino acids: CAWSPLAGGYNEQFF. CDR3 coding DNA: TGTGCCTGGAGTCCACTAGCGGGAGGGTACAATGAGCAGTTCTTC.

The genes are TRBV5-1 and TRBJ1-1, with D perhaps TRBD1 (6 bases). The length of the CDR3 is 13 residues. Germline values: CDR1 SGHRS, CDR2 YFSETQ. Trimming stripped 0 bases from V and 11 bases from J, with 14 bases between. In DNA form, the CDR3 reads TGCGCCAGCAGCTTGGGGGACATACAAAGGGCTTTCTTT. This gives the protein CASSLGDIQRAFF.

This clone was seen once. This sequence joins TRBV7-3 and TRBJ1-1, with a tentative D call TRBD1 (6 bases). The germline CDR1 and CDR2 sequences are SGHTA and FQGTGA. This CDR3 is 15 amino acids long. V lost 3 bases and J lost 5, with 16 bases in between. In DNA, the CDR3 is TGTGCCAGCAGCTTCGAGGGGGGGGCGCTTACTGAAGCTTTCTTT. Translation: CASSFEGGALTEAFF.

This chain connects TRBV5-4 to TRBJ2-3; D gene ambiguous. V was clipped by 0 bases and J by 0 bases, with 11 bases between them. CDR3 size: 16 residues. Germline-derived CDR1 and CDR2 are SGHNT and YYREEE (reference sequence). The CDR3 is CASSLVSTASTDTQYF. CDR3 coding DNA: TGTGCCAGCAGCTTGGTCTCGACTGCTAGCACAGATACGCAGTATTTT.

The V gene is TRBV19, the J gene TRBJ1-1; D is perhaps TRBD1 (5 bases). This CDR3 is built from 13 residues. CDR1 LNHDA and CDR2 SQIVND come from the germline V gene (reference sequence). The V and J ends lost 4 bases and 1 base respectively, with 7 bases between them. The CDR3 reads CASSNDRNTEAFF. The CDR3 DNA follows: TGTGCCAGTAGTAATGACAGGAACACTGAAGCTTTCTTT.

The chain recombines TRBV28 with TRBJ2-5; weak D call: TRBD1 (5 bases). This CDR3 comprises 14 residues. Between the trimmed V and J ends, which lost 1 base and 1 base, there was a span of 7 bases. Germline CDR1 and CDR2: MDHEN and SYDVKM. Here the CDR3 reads CASSLSGLQETQYF. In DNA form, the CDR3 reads TGTGCCAGCAGTTTATCAGGGCTCCAAGAGACCCAGTACTTC.

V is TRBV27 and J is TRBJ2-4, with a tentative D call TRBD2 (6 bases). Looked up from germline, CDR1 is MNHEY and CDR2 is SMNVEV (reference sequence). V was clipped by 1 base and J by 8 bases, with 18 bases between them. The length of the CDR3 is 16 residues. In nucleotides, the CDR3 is TGTGCCAGCAGTTTATTGACAGTCAGTCGGAGGGACATTCAGTACTTC. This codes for CASSLLTVSRRDIQYF.

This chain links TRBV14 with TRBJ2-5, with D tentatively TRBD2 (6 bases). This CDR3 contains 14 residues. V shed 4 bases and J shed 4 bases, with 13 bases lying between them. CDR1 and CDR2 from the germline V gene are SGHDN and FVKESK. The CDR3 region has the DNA TGTGCCAGCAGCCTTACTAGCTCCCCAGAGACCCAGTACTTC. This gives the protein CASSLTSSPETQYF.

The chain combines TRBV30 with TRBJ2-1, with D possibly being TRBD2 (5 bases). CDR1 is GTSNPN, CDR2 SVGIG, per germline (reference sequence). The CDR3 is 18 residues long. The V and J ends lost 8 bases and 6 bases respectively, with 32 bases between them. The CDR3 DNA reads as TGTGCCCTGGACCCTAGCCACCTTCGCGGAGCGAGTTCCAATGAGCAGTTCTTC. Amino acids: CALDPSHLRGASSNEQFF.

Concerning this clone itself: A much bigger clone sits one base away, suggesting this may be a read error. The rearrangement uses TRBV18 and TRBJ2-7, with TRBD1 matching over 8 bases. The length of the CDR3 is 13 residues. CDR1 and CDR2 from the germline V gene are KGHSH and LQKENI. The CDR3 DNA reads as TGTGCCAGCTCTCCGGCCCCAGGGGGCGAGCAGCACTTC. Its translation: CASSPAPGGEQHF.

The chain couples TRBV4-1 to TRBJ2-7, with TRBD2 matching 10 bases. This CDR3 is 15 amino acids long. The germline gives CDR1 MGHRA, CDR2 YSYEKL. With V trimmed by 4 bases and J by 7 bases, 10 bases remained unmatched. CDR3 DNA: TGCGCCAGCAGCCCTGTGACTAGCGGGCAGGGGGAGCAGTACTTC. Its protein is CASSPVTSGQGEQYF.

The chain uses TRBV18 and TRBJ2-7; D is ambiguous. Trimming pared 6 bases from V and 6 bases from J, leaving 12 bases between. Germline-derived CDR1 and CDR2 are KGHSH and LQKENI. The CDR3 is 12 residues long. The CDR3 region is CASSPGGSEQYF. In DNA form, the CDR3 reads TGTGCCAGCTCCCCAGGCGGCTCCGAGCAGTACTTC.

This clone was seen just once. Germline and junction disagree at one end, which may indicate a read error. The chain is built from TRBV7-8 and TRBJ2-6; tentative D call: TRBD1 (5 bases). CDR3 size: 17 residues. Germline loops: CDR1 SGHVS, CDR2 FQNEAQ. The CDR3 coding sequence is TGTGCCAGCAGCTTACGTACACCCACCTCTGGGGCCAACGGCCTGACTTTC. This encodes CASSLRTPTSGANGLTF.

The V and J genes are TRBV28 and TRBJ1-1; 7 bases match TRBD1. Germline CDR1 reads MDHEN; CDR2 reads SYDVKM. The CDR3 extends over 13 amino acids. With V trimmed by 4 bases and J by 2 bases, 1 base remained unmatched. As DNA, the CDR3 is TGTGCCAGCAGTTACAGGGGAAACACTGAAGCTTTCTTT. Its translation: CASSYRGNTEAFF.

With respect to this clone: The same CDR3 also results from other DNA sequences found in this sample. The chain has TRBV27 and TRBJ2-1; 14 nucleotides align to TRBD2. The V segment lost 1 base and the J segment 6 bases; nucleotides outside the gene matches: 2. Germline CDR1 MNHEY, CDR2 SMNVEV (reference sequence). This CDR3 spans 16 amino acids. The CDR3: CASSLLTSGRVNEQFF. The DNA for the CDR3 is TGTGCCAGCAGTTTATTGACTAGCGGGAGGGTCAATGAGCAGTTCTTC.

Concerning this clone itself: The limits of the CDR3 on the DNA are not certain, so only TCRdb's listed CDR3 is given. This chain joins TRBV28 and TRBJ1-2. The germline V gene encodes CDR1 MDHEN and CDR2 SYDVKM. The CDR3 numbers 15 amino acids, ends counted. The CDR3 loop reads CASSTSGGVDYGYTF.

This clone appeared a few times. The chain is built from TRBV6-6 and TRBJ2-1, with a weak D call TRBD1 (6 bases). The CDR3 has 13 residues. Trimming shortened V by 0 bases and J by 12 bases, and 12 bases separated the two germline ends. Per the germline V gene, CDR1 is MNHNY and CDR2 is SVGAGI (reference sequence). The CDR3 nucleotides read TGTGCCAGCAGTTACTCGACAGGCGGATGGCAGTTCTTC. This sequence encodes CASSYSTGGWQFF.

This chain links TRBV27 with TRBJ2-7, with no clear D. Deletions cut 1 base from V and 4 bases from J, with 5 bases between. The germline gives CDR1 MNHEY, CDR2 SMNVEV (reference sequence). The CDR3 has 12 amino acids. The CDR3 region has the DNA TGTGCCAGCAGTTTATACGGTTACGAGCAGTACTTC. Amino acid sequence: CASSLYGYEQYF.

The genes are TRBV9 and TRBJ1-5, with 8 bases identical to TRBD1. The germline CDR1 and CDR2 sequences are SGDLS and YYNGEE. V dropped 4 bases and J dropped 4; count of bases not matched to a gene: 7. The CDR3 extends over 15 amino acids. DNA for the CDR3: TGTGCCAGCAGCCACGAAGGACAGGGAAATCAGCCCCAGCATTTT. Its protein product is CASSHEGQGNQPQHF.

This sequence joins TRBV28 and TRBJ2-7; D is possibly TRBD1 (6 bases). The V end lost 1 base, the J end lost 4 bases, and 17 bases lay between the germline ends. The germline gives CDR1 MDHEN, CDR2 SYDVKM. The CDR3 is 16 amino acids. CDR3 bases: TGTGCCAGCAGTTTATACACAGGGCTTACCACTTACGAGCAGTACTTC. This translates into CASSLYTGLTTYEQYF. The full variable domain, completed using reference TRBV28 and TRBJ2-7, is DVKVTQSSRYLVKRTGEKVFLECVQDMDHENMFWYRQDPGLGLRLIYFSYDVKMKEKGDIPEGYSVSREKKERFSLILESASTNQTSMYLCASSLYTGLTTYEQYFGPGTRLTVT.

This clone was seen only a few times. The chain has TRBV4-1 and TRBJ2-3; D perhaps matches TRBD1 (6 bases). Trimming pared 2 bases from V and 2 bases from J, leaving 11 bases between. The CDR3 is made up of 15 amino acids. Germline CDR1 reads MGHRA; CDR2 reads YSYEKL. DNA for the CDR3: TGCGCCAGCAGCCAACATGGGACACCCACAGATACGCAGTATTTT. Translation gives CASSQHGTPTDTQYF.

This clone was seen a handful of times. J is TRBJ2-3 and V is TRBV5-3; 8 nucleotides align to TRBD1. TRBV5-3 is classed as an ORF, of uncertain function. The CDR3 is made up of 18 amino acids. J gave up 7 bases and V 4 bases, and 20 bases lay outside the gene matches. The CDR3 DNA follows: TGTGCCAGAAGCCCCTGCGGGGCCAGGGGGCAAAAATCACATACGCAGTATTTT. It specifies CARSPCGARGQKSHTQYF.

CDR3 in amino acids: CASSAGTGGLGTQYF. For the CDR3, the DNA is TGCGCCAGCAGTGCTGGAACAGGGGGCCTTGGTACGCAGTATTTT. The gene calls are TRBV10-1 and TRBJ2-3; 9 bases line up with TRBD1. V was pared by 4 bases and J by 8 bases, with 10 bases of the junction left unmatched. Germline CDR1 is WNHNN and CDR2 is SYGVQD (reference sequence). The CDR3 runs 15 residues.

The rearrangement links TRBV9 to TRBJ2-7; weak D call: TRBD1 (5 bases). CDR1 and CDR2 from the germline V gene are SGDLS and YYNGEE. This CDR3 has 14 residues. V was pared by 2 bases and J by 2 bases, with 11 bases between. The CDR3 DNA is TGTGCCAGCAGCGTCTCACAGGAGACCTACGAGCAGTACTTC. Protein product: CASSVSQETYEQYF.

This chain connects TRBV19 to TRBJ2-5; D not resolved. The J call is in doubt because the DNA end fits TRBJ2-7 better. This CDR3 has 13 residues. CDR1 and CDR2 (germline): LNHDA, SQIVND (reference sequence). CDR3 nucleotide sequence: TGTGCCAGTAGTATAGGTGTCGGGTACGAGCAGTACTTC. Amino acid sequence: CASSIGVGYEQYF.

The CDR3 region has the DNA TGTGCCAGTAGTATTATGAGTGGTCAAACAGATACGCAGTATTTT. Translating it yields CASSIMSGQTDTQYF. The chain uses TRBV19 and TRBJ2-3; D call uncertain. Trimming removed 3 bases at V and 3 bases at J, with 13 bases between. Germline-derived CDR1 and CDR2 are LNHDA and SQIVND (reference sequence). This CDR3 comprises 15 residues.

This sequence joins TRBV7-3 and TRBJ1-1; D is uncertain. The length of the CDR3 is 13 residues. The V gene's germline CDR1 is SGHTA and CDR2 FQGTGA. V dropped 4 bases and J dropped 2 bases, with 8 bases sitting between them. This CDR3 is CASSSVPNTEAFF. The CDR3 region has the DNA TGTGCCAGCAGCTCGGTACCCAACACTGAAGCTTTCTTT.

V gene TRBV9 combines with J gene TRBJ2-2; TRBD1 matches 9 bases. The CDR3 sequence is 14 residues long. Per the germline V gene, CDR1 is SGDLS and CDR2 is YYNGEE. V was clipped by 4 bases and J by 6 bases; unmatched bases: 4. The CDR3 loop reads CASSSTGGAGELFF. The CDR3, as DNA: TGTGCCAGCAGCTCAACAGGGGGCGCCGGGGAGCTGTTTTTT. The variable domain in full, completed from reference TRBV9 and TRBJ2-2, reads DSGVTQTPKHLITATGQRVTLRCSPRSGDLSVYWYQQSLDQGLQFLIQYYNGEERAKGNILERFSAQQFPDLHSELNLSSLELGDSALYFCASSSTGGAGELFFGEGSRLTVL.

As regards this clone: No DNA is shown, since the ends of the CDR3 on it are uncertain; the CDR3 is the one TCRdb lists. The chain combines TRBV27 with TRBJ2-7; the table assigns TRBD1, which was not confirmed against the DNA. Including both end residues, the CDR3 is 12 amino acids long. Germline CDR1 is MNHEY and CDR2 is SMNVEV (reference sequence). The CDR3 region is CASRWGQGASYF.

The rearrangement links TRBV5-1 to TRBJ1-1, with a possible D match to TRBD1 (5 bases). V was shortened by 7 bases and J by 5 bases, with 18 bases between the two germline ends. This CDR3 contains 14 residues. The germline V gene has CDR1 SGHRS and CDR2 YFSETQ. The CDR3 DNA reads TGCGCCAGCCCCCCCGGACAAGCCGAGACTGAAGCTTTCTTT. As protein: CASPPGQAETEAFF.